The 28 T cell receptor beta chains given below trace back to one sample, sequenced in a study of T-cell memory formation after mild COVID-19. TCRdb redid the calling of the 5' RACE reads with MiXCR, one entry per CDR3 protein. The table includes around 390,000 distinct CDR3 sequences, 16% detected once. Material: PBMCs or a T cell subset sorted from them (not recorded which). The origin of the receptors is a man between 18 and 29 years old who had mild COVID-19 (a few samples of this study predate the infection). Cell type and time point are not known.

This clonotype has at least ten counts. The chain combines TRBV2 with TRBJ1-1, with unresolved D. This CDR3 contains 14 residues. The germline gives CDR1 SNHLY, CDR2 FYNNEI. Trimming removed 5 bases from V and 4 bases from J, with 14 bases in between. CDR3 sequence: CASSLSTEGTEAFF. DNA for the CDR3: TGTGCCAGCAGTCTATCCACGGAGGGCACTGAAGCTTTCTTT.

This clonotype was observed a handful of times. The chain has TRBV7-7 and TRBJ2-7; D unresolved. CDR3 length equals 12 residues. The germline V gene has CDR1 SSHAT and CDR2 FNYEAQ (reference sequence). V lost 11 bases to trimming and J lost 0 bases, with 11 bases between them. CDR3 residues: CAPPPSSYEQYV. DNA for the CDR3: TGTGCCCCCCCCCCTAGCTCCTACGAGCAGTACGTC.

The V and J genes are TRBV12-3 or TRBV12-4 and TRBJ2-2; no definite D call. V lost 9 bases and J lost 0, with 11 bases in between. The CDR3 spans 14 residues. The CDR3: CASGLGTNTGELFF. CDR3 DNA: TGTGCCAGTGGGTTGGGAACGAACACCGGGGAGCTGTTTTTT.

The chain employs TRBV19 and TRBJ2-5; 10 bases are shared with TRBD1. V lost 5 bases and J lost 4; bases outside the gene matches: 7. CDR3 length: 15 residues. CDR1 LNHDA and CDR2 SQIVND come from the germline V gene (reference sequence). The CDR3 here is CASSWQGQGTETQYF. DNA for the CDR3: TGTGCCAGTAGTTGGCAGGGACAGGGGACAGAGACCCAGTACTTC.

This clonotype was detected only a few times. This chain links TRBV9 with TRBJ1-6, with a possible D match to TRBD1 (5 bases). The V gene lost 2 bases and the J gene lost 5 bases, with 14 bases spanning the gap. The CDR3 totals 16 residues. Per the germline V gene, CDR1 is SGDLS and CDR2 is YYNGEE. This chain's CDR3 is CASSVGGARDNSPLHF. The CDR3 nucleotides read TGTGCCAGCAGCGTGGGAGGGGCTCGGGATAATTCACCCCTCCACTTT.

Only a few counts were recorded for this clonotype. J is TRBJ2-7 and V is TRBV5-5; D possibly corresponds to TRBD1 (6 bases). CDR1 and CDR2 (germline): SGHKS, YYEKEE (reference sequence). The length of the CDR3 is 14 residues. Deletions cut 2 bases from V and 2 bases from J, with 11 bases between. The CDR3 sequence: CASSFGQIAYEQYF. Written as DNA, the CDR3 is TGTGCCAGCAGCTTCGGACAGATCGCCTACGAGCAGTACTTC.

The chain's CDR3 is CASSPPGIYGYTF. CDR3 sequence (DNA): TGTGCCAGCAGCCCTCCAGGGATCTATGGCTACACCTTC. The chain couples TRBV7-2 to TRBJ1-2; possible D gene TRBD1, 5 bases. This CDR3 spans 13 amino acids. The germline gives CDR1 SGHTA, CDR2 FQGNSA. The V gene lost 5 bases and the J gene lost 4 bases, with 11 bases spanning the gap.

In this sample, this clonotype turned up a few times. The J gene is TRBJ2-1, the V gene TRBV5-1; no firm D call. The CDR3 covers 16 residues. Germline CDR1 SGHRS, CDR2 YFSETQ. V lost 0 bases and J 4 bases, leaving 14 bases between the germline ends. The CDR3, as DNA: TGCGCCAGCAGCTTGGTAGGGCCGACACCTTACAATGAGCAGTTCTTC. It is translated as CASSLVGPTPYNEQFF.

This clonotype appeared a few times. The chain carries TRBV6-2 or TRBV6-3 and TRBJ2-5; 10 bases fit TRBD2. The germline gives CDR1 MNHEY, CDR2 SVGEGT. The CDR3 is 16 residues long. The trim removed 4 bases at V and 5 bases at J, leaving 10 bases unmatched. The CDR3 DNA sequence: TGTGCCAGCAGTTTTGGACTAGCGGCGTACATGGAGACCCAGTACTTC. Protein sequence: CASSFGLAAYMETQYF.

The chain employs TRBV10-3 and TRBJ1-2; D is possibly TRBD1 (6 bases). Germline-derived CDR1 and CDR2 are ENHRY and SYGVKD. Trimming cost V 0 bases and J 4 bases, with 12 bases left between them. The CDR3 is 15 residues long. CDR3 bases: TGTGCCATCAGTGAGTCCGGGGGCGCGGGCTATGGCTACACCTTC. This gives the protein CAISESGGAGYGYTF.

The rearrangement links TRBV5-1 to TRBJ2-5, with 9 bases aligning to TRBD2. The CDR3 spans 16 residues. Germline trimming cut 3 bases from V and 2 bases from J; bases unmatched to any gene: 8. The V gene's germline CDR1 is SGHRS and CDR2 YFSETQ. The CDR3 region is CASSWGRLAEQETQYF. CDR3 in DNA: TGCGCCAGCAGCTGGGGAAGACTAGCGGAACAAGAGACCCAGTACTTC.

This clonotype came up a few times. The V call is TRBV6-6, the J call TRBJ1-1; possibly TRBD1 for D (5 bases). V lost 2 bases to trimming and J lost 2 bases, with 12 bases between them. The CDR3 extends over 15 amino acids. Germline V gene lookup returns CDR1 MNHNY and CDR2 SVGAGI (reference sequence). CDR3 residues: CASSYEGFYNTEAFF. As DNA, the CDR3 is TGTGCCAGCAGTTACGAGGGGTTTTATAACACTGAAGCTTTCTTT.

This chain uses TRBV5-5 with TRBJ2-5; tentatively, D is TRBD2 (5 bases). V was clipped by 2 bases and J by 2 bases, with 10 bases between them. CDR1 is SGHKS, CDR2 YYEKEE, per germline (reference sequence). The CDR3 is 14 residues long. CDR3 in amino acids: CASSFPGYQETQYF. CDR3 sequence (DNA): TGTGCCAGCAGCTTTCCGGGATATCAAGAGACCCAGTACTTC.

This clonotype has a handful of counts. The chain couples TRBV24-1 to TRBJ2-5, with D uncertain. CDR1 KGHDR and CDR2 SFDVKD come from the germline V gene. The CDR3 runs 14 residues. V was trimmed by 4 bases and J by 0 bases, leaving 8 bases between them. CDR3 nucleotide sequence: TGTGCCACCAGTGAGCCTTGGGACCAAGAGACCCAGTACTTC. Its protein product is CATSEPWDQETQYF.

This clonotype was picked up a small number of times. The chain uses TRBV28 and TRBJ1-5, with D perhaps matching TRBD1 (5 bases). Germline lookup yields CDR1 MDHEN and CDR2 SYDVKM. This CDR3 comprises 15 residues. The V gene lost 3 bases and the J gene lost 3 bases, with 12 bases spanning the gap. The CDR3 DNA reads as TGTGCCAGCAGTTTGCCTCGGGGCTCCAATCAGCCCCAGCATTTT. This translates into CASSLPRGSNQPQHF.

The rearrangement uses TRBV7-6 and TRBJ2-1; 7 positions match TRBD1. V was pared by 5 bases and J by 8 bases, with 6 bases of the junction left unmatched. CDR1 and CDR2 (germline): SGHVS, FNYEAQ. This CDR3 is built from 13 residues. The CDR3 DNA reads as TGTGCCAGCAGCCTCGGACAGGAGGATGAGCAGTTCTTC. As protein: CASSLGQEDEQFF.

This clonotype has a handful of counts. The V and J genes are TRBV4-3 and TRBJ2-7; the match to TRBD2 covers 7 bases. Looked up from germline, CDR1 is LGHNA and CDR2 is YSLEER. V lost 0 bases to trimming and J lost 6 bases; unmatched junction nucleotides: 2. This CDR3 has 13 amino acids. In DNA, the CDR3 is TGCGCCAGCAGCCAAGAGGGGGGGAGCGAGCAGTACGTC. Protein: CASSQEGGSEQYV.

This clonotype was detected a few times. The chain combines TRBV20-1 with TRBJ2-1; D possibly matches TRBD1 or TRBD2 (6 bases each). The CDR3 runs to 15 residues. Germline V lookup: CDR1 DFQATT, CDR2 SNEGSKA (reference sequence). The ends were cut back, 1 base at V and 6 bases at J, with 16 bases in the middle. The CDR3 DNA reads TGCAGTGCTAGAGCTCCGAGGGGGGCCACCAATGAGCAGTTCTTC. This gives the protein CSARAPRGATNEQFF.

This clonotype occurred a few times. This chain links TRBV20-1 with TRBJ1-1; D perhaps matches TRBD1 (5 bases). This CDR3 spans 14 amino acids. Germline V lookup: CDR1 DFQATT, CDR2 SNEGSKA (reference sequence). Deletions cut 2 bases from V and 1 base from J, with 11 bases between. The CDR3: CSARPGGGNTEAFF. The CDR3 DNA sequence: TGCAGTGCTAGACCCGGGGGGGGGAACACTGAAGCTTTCTTT.

This CDR3 reads CASQDRGLSGYTF. The CDR3 DNA reads as TGTGCCAGCCAGGACAGGGGGCTTAGTGGCTACACCTTC. The chain links TRBV7-9 to TRBJ1-2; 11 positions match TRBD1. V gave up 8 bases and J gave up 7 bases; unmatched junction bases: 6. The germline V gene has CDR1 SEHNR and CDR2 FQNEAQ (reference sequence). The CDR3 is made up of 13 amino acids.

The chain has TRBV12-3 or TRBV12-4 and TRBJ1-4, with a weak D call TRBD1 (5 bases). This CDR3 is built from 13 residues. Between the trimmed V and J ends, which lost 3 bases and 8 bases, there was a span of 10 bases. DNA of the CDR3: TGTGCCAGCAGTTTGTCCGGGGACGAAAAACTGTTTTTT. This sequence encodes CASSLSGDEKLFF.

This clonotype was counted at least ten times. This chain connects TRBV5-1 to TRBJ1-5; 7 nucleotides align to TRBD1. With V trimmed by 1 base and J by 5 bases, 6 bases remained unmatched. This CDR3 has 15 amino acids. Germline CDR1 SGHRS, CDR2 YFSETQ. Written as DNA, the CDR3 is TGCGCCAGCAGCTTGACAGGGGACGGGTATCAGCCCCAGCATTTT. Translating it yields CASSLTGDGYQPQHF.

This clonotype showed up many times. This chain links TRBV30 with TRBJ2-5; possibly TRBD1 for D (6 bases). Germline CDR1 and CDR2: GTSNPN and SVGIG (reference sequence). V lost 0 bases to trimming and J lost 5 bases, with 7 bases between them. CDR3 size: 12 residues. As DNA, the CDR3 is TGTGCCTGGAGTGTACAGGGTGAGACCCAGTACTTC. Translation gives CAWSVQGETQYF.

This clonotype was seen a handful of times. This chain connects TRBV6-5 to TRBJ2-3, with D possibly matching TRBD1 (5 bases). Per germline, CDR1 MNHEY and CDR2 SVGAGI. This CDR3 has 16 residues. V was cut by 3 bases and J by 4 bases, with 17 bases left in between. CDR3 residues: CASSYGQGRTPDTQYF. DNA of the CDR3: TGTGCCAGCAGTTATGGGCAGGGAAGGACCCCAGATACGCAGTATTTT.

The chain joins TRBV6-2 or TRBV6-3 to TRBJ2-7; D possibly matches TRBD1 or TRBD2 (6 bases each). Between the trimmed V and J ends, which lost 0 bases and 7 bases, there was a span of 25 bases. This CDR3 is 18 amino acids long. Germline CDR1 reads MNHEY; CDR2 reads SVGEGT. For the CDR3, the DNA is TGTGCCAGCAGTTACTCCCTGACGAGGGACACCGGGAGCCCTGAGCAGTACGTC. It encodes CASSYSLTRDTGSPEQYV.

This chain links TRBV5-1 with TRBJ2-3; D is unclear. The CDR3 has 15 residues. Trimming took off 0 bases at V and 2 bases at J, with 10 bases between the two ends. Germline assignment: CDR1 SGHRS and CDR2 YFSETQ. The CDR3 sequence is CASSLDAGSTDTQYF. As DNA, the CDR3 is TGCGCCAGCAGCTTGGATGCCGGCTCCACAGATACGCAGTATTTT.

The chain joins TRBV10-3 to TRBJ1-2; D uncertain. The germline V gene has CDR1 ENHRY and CDR2 SYGVKD. The germline V and J ends were trimmed by 6 bases and 8 bases, with 10 bases remaining between them. The CDR3 loop spans 11 amino acids. The CDR3, as DNA: TGTGCCATCAGCGCGGGCGGAGGCTACACCTTC. Translation gives CAISAGGGYTF.

The table lists this clonotype with a few counts. The rearrangement links TRBV29-1 to TRBJ2-2, with D possibly being TRBD1 or TRBD2 (5 bases each). Trimming pared 7 bases from V and 3 bases from J, leaving 21 bases between. This CDR3 region has 16 residues. The germline V gene has CDR1 SQVTM and CDR2 ANQGSEA. CDR3 sequence: CSATPAGLGDTGELFF. The DNA of the CDR3 is TGCAGCGCGACCCCCGCGGGCTTGGGGGACACCGGGGAGCTGTTTTTT.